This T cell receptor (beta chain) was recorded in a study of blood T cell repertoires in COVID-19. About the research overall: Some COVID-19 samples were acute and others convalescent; all came from the United States, Italy and Spain. In each case, the material was cDNA or gDNA derived from T cells, B-cell-depleted T cells, or PBMCs.

The CDR3 has 17 residues. Germline CDR1 and CDR2: SGHDT and YYEEEE. Losses at the gene ends were 2 bases for V and 0 bases for J; bases not matched to a gene: 9. Participants' reported clinical history set cohort assignment. As processed by the authors: For nucleated cells, counts were estimated from reference gene primer amplification. Repertoires were generated with immunoSEQ multiplex PCR, while TCRdb's copy carries only in-frame clones and drops some. The D gene and trimming were derived from the DNA, and the V and J assignments and clone size from that table. The sample holds about 200,000 clones; approximately 86% are singletons and the top ten take 3% to 4%.

The chain has TRBV5-6 and TRBJ2-5; 8 nucleotides line up with TRBD2. The origin of this receptor is a woman aged 40 to 50 with acute COVID-19. Sequencing used PBMCs or T cells enriched from blood (not recorded which). CDR3 residues: CASSFQRTSSYQETQYF. As DNA, the CDR3 is TGTGCCAGCAGCTTTCAGAGGACTAGCAGTTACCAAGAGACCCAGTACTTC. Complete variable domain (other parts from reference TRBV5-6 and TRBJ2-5): DAGVTQSPTHLIKTRGQQVTLRCSPKSGHDTVSWYQQALGQGPQFIFQYYEEEERQRGNFPDRFSGHQFPNYSSELNVNALLLGDSALYLCASSFQRTSSYQETQYFGPGTRLLVL.